Given below is one T cell receptor (beta chain) in context. Its antigen is unidentified. Per the germline V gene, CDR1 is MDHEN and CDR2 is SYDVKM. CDR3 length: 17 amino acids. J gave up 1 base and V 5 bases, and 7 bases lay outside the gene matches. The method was immunoSEQ multiplex PCR; TCRdb's version includes in-frame clones alone and lacks a portion of them. The sample consists of 35,000 to 50,000 clones, roughly two thirds of them appearing once. This record comes from a study of PD-1 blockade in classical Hodgkin lymphoma. Study results and limitations: Diversity similar to that of newly diagnosed patients was seen at baseline in complete responders. Before treatment, TCR diversity in newly diagnosed patients was reportedly lower than in healthy donors. Unlike CD8+ TCR diversity, which did not rise significantly by C4D1, CD4+ TCR diversity did.

The time point was: cycle 4 day 1 (C4D1), after 6 weeks of nivolumab. No patient escaped relapse after autologous stem cell transplantation, and brentuximab vedotin exposure varied. The receptor comes from a human donor with classical Hodgkin lymphoma. The sequencing used peripheral blood mononuclear cells (PBMCs), collected before the fourth cycle of nivolumab. The chain employs TRBV28 and TRBJ2-6; TRBD1 matches 8 bases. CDR3 coding DNA: TGTGCCAGCAGTCCCGGGACAGGACTGTCTGGGGCCAACGTCCTGACTTTC. Protein: CASSPGTGLSGANVLTF.